This entry lists 30 T cell receptor beta chains sequenced from one sample in a study of CD8 T cells in ankylosing spondylitis. MiXCR was run by TCRdb on the 5' RACE reads, yielding one entry per CDR3 protein. The sample lists nearly 350,000 distinct CDR3 sequences; under 15% were seen once. The sample comprised blood, either unsorted or a sorted T cell fraction (not recorded which). The receptors derive from a male donor with ankylosing spondylitis or in good health (not recorded which).

The chain couples TRBV7-2 to TRBJ2-3, with 8 bases identical to TRBD1. Per the germline V gene, CDR1 is SGHTA and CDR2 is FQGNSA. V shed 5 bases and J 0 bases; nucleotides not matched to a gene: 1. This CDR3 comprises 14 residues. The CDR3 DNA reads as TGTGCCAGCAGCCGGGACAGGAGCACAGATACGCAGTATTTT. This translates into CASSRDRSTDTQYF.

This clonotype was detected a few times. The genes are TRBV9 and TRBJ1-1; 10 bases align to TRBD1. From germline, CDR1 is SGDLS and CDR2 YYNGEE. After removal of 0 bases from V and 5 bases from J, the junction contained 4 bases not matched to a gene. This CDR3 is built from 15 residues. This CDR3 reads CASSVGDRGWTEAFF. CDR3 nucleotide sequence: TGTGCCAGCAGCGTAGGGGACAGGGGCTGGACTGAAGCTTTCTTT. The entire variable domain, with the rest obtained from reference TRBV9 and TRBJ1-1, is as follows: DSGVTQTPKHLITATGQRVTLRCSPRSGDLSVYWYQQSLDQGLQFLIQYYNGEERAKGNILERFSAQQFPDLHSELNLSSLELGDSALYFCASSVGDRGWTEAFFGQGTRLTVV.

The chain is built from TRBV20-1 and TRBJ2-3, with 14 positions matching TRBD2. The CDR3 extends over 15 amino acids. Germline V gene sequence: CDR1 DFQATT, CDR2 SNEGSKA (reference sequence). The V segment lost 1 base and the J segment 6 bases; nucleotides outside the gene matches: 3. CDR3 sequence (DNA): TGCAGTGCTAGAGTCGGGACTAGCGGGAGTGATACGCAGTATTTT. As protein: CSARVGTSGSDTQYF.

This clonotype was counted only a few times. The V call is TRBV5-1, the J call TRBJ1-1; a possible D gene is TRBD1 (6 bases). This CDR3 is 15 amino acids long. The V end was cut by 4 bases, the J end by 4 bases, with 17 bases between. The germline V gene has CDR1 SGHRS and CDR2 YFSETQ. The CDR3 spells CASSPGGGRGTEAFF. The CDR3 bases are TGCGCCAGCAGCCCCGGTGGGGGGCGCGGCACTGAAGCTTTCTTT.

The rearrangement uses TRBV20-1 and TRBJ1-6; D is perhaps TRBD1 (5 bases). CDR1 and CDR2 (germline): DFQATT, SNEGSKA (reference sequence). With 6 bases removed from V and 8 bases from J, the gap between germline ends came to 11 bases. The CDR3 runs 12 residues. This CDR3 reads CSATLGDSPLHF. The CDR3 region has the DNA TGCAGTGCAACTCTAGGGGATTCACCCCTCCACTTT.

The chain couples TRBV4-1 to TRBJ2-3, with D unresolved. Trimming left V 1 base short and J 0 bases short, with 8 bases between. The CDR3 consists of 15 residues. Per the germline V gene, CDR1 is MGHRA and CDR2 is YSYEKL. The CDR3 DNA sequence: TGCGCCAGCAGCCAAGTCGTAACTAGCACAGATACGCAGTATTTT. Translated, it gives CASSQVVTSTDTQYF.

The chain is built from TRBV3-1 and TRBJ2-1; 9 nucleotides match TRBD2. V lost 5 bases and J lost 5; bases outside the gene matches: 7. This CDR3 spans 15 amino acids. CDR1 is LGHDT and CDR2 is YNNKEL in the germline V gene (reference sequence). This chain's CDR3 is CASSNLAGWDNEQFF. CDR3 bases: TGTGCCAGCAGCAACCTAGCGGGGTGGGACAATGAGCAGTTCTTC.

The rearrangement uses TRBV12-3 or TRBV12-4 and TRBJ2-7, with D perhaps TRBD1 (5 bases). The length of the CDR3 is 14 residues. V was clipped by 1 base and J by 2 bases, with 9 bases between them. This chain's CDR3 is CASSLVGRAYEQYF. CDR3 DNA: TGTGCCAGCAGTTTAGTCGGCAGGGCCTACGAGCAGTACTTC.

The chain uses TRBV28 and TRBJ2-1, with TRBD2 as a possible D gene (5 bases). The CDR3 is 12 residues long. Germline V lookup: CDR1 MDHEN, CDR2 SYDVKM. Between the trimmed V and J ends, which lost 2 bases and 8 bases, there was a span of 7 bases. DNA for the CDR3: TGTGCCAGCAGTTTACGAGCGGATGAGCAGTTCTTC. As protein: CASSLRADEQFF.

This clonotype was recorded a few times. This sequence joins TRBV9 and TRBJ2-7; TRBD2 matches at 10 bases. V shed 3 bases, J shed 7 bases, and the junction held 4 bases outside the gene matches. Germline CDR1 SGDLS, CDR2 YYNGEE. This CDR3 comprises 13 residues. CDR3 nucleotides: TGTGCCAGCAGCGACCTAGCGGGAGTTGAGCAGTACTTC. This encodes CASSDLAGVEQYF. The entire variable domain, with the rest obtained from reference TRBV9 and TRBJ2-7, is as follows: DSGVTQTPKHLITATGQRVTLRCSPRSGDLSVYWYQQSLDQGLQFLIQYYNGEERAKGNILERFSAQQFPDLHSELNLSSLELGDSALYFCASSDLAGVEQYFGPGTRLTVT.

This clonotype showed up just a few times. The chain joins TRBV5-1 to TRBJ2-1, with D maybe TRBD1 (5 bases). Germline assignment: CDR1 SGHRS and CDR2 YFSETQ. The CDR3 has 15 residues. Deletions cut 4 bases from V and 4 bases from J, with 15 bases between. CDR3 sequence (DNA): TGCGCCAGCAGCCCGGCAGGGCACCGTTACAATGAGCAGTTCTTC. Translation: CASSPAGHRYNEQFF.

The CDR3 protein is CASSSDSYTGELFF. The CDR3 DNA sequence: TGTGCCAGCAGCTCCGACAGTTACACCGGGGAGCTGTTTTTT. The J gene is TRBJ2-2, the V gene TRBV5-6; TRBD1 might be the D (5 bases). There are 14 residues in the CDR3. V lost 3 bases and J 3 bases, leaving 9 bases between the germline ends. Germline CDR1 SGHDT, CDR2 YYEEEE.

The rearrangement links TRBV29-1 to TRBJ1-1; no definite D call. The germline V and J ends were trimmed by 4 bases and 0 bases, with 6 bases remaining between them. The CDR3 has 12 residues. Per germline, CDR1 SQVTM and CDR2 ANQGSEA. This CDR3 is CSVGTVNTEAFF. The CDR3 DNA follows: TGCAGCGTTGGTACAGTGAACACTGAAGCTTTCTTT.

A few counts support this clonotype. V gene TRBV6-1 combines with J gene TRBJ1-2, with a tentative D call TRBD1 (6 bases). The CDR3 totals 12 residues. Per the germline V gene, CDR1 is MNHNS and CDR2 is SASEGT. The V end lost 6 bases, the J end lost 8 bases, and 13 bases lay between the germline ends. CDR3 DNA sequence: TGTGCCAGCAGCGTAAACAGGGACGGCTACACCTTC. Translated: CASSVNRDGYTF.

This rearrangement joins TRBV5-1 to TRBJ2-1; no firm D call. V was clipped by 0 bases and J by 15 bases, with 13 bases between them. The CDR3 length is 12 residues. Germline loops: CDR1 SGHRS, CDR2 YFSETQ. CDR3 DNA sequence: TGCGCCAGCAGCTTGGCCGGAGACCCACGGTTCTTC. Residues: CASSLAGDPRFF.

The table lists this clonotype with a few counts. The V call is TRBV11-2, the J call TRBJ1-1, with TRBD1 matching over 8 bases. CDR3 length: 12 residues. The germline CDR1 and CDR2 sequences are SGHAT and FQNNGV. V was clipped by 5 bases and J by 14 bases; unmatched bases: 10. As DNA, the CDR3 is TGTGCCAGCAGCCCCTCCGACAGGGGAAGATTCTTT. It is translated as CASSPSDRGRFF.

This chain uses TRBV6-2 or TRBV6-3 with TRBJ2-1; TRBD2 is a possible D gene (7 bases). Germline V lookup: CDR1 MNHEY, CDR2 SVGEGT. Trimming removed 0 bases from V and 8 bases from J, with 17 bases in between. CDR3 length: 16 residues. In DNA form, the CDR3 reads TGTGCCAGCAGTTACTCGAAGGGGGGGAGAGAGGATGAGCAGTTCTTC. It codes for CASSYSKGGREDEQFF.

This chain connects TRBV5-1 to TRBJ2-5, with TRBD1 matching 7 bases. The V gene's germline CDR1 is SGHRS and CDR2 YFSETQ. The V and J ends lost 2 bases and 6 bases, in that order; junction bases with no gene match: 10. The CDR3 covers 15 residues. The CDR3 loop is CASSFTGDPEKTQYF. The CDR3 bases are TGCGCCAGCAGCTTCACAGGGGACCCCGAGAAGACCCAGTACTTC.

The gene calls are TRBV20-1 and TRBJ2-3; a possible D gene is TRBD1 (6 bases). Trimming removed 3 bases from V and 4 bases from J, with 20 bases in between. This CDR3 region has 16 residues. Germline assignment: CDR1 DFQATT and CDR2 SNEGSKA (reference sequence). CDR3 sequence: CSASTTIQGFADTQYF. Here the CDR3 DNA reads TGCAGTGCTAGCACAACGATCCAGGGGTTCGCAGATACGCAGTATTTT.

The V and J genes are TRBV5-1 and TRBJ2-5; D is undetermined. The CDR3 covers 14 residues. In germline, CDR1 is SGHRS, CDR2 YFSETQ. V lost 3 bases and J lost 5, with 14 bases in between. CDR3 bases: TGCGCCAGCAGCTCGTGGACCCCCGATGAGACCCAGTACTTC. It encodes CASSSWTPDETQYF.

The chain has TRBV29-1 and TRBJ1-1; D not resolved. V was clipped by 2 bases and J by 7 bases, with 11 bases between them. CDR3 size: 12 residues. Per germline, CDR1 SQVTM and CDR2 ANQGSEA. This chain's CDR3 is CSVEFKTGEAFF. Here the CDR3 DNA reads TGCAGCGTTGAATTCAAAACGGGTGAAGCTTTCTTT.

Only a few counts were recorded for this clonotype. This rearrangement joins TRBV11-2 to TRBJ2-7, with 8 bases matching TRBD1. V lost 5 bases and J lost 2; bases outside the gene matches: 8. In germline, CDR1 is SGHAT, CDR2 FQNNGV. This CDR3 region has 15 residues. The CDR3 loop reads CASSLGQGHTYEQYF. DNA for the CDR3: TGTGCCAGCAGCCTAGGACAGGGCCATACCTACGAGCAGTACTTC.

V usage is TRBV14 and J usage is TRBJ1-3; tentative D call: TRBD1 (6 bases). This CDR3 comprises 15 residues. V gave up 2 bases and J gave up 4 bases, with 12 bases separating them. Germline CDR1 SGHDN, CDR2 FVKESK. The CDR3 bases are TGTGCCAGCAGCCAACCAGGGGAGTTGGGAAACACCATATATTTT. The encoded protein is CASSQPGELGNTIYF.

This chain uses TRBV3-1 with TRBJ2-3; TRBD2 might be the D (6 bases). Germline CDR1 and CDR2: LGHDT and YNNKEL (reference sequence). V was cut by 10 bases and J by 5 bases, with 16 bases left in between. CDR3 length: 13 amino acids. The CDR3 loop is CATLLAGEDTQYF. The CDR3, as DNA: TGTGCCACCTTACTAGCCGGAGAAGATACGCAGTATTTT.

This chain connects TRBV5-1 to TRBJ2-2, with TRBD2 matching 12 bases. The CDR3 has 16 amino acids. Per the germline V gene, CDR1 is SGHRS and CDR2 is YFSETQ. V lost 4 bases and J lost 6; bases outside the gene matches: 7. CDR3 in amino acids: CASSPPGLAGPGELFF. The CDR3 nucleotides are TGCGCCAGCAGCCCTCCGGGACTAGCGGGTCCCGGGGAGCTGTTTTTT. The full variable domain, with the rest looked up from reference TRBV5-1 and TRBJ2-2, is KAGVTQTPRYLIKTRGQQVTLSCSPISGHRSVSWYQQTPGQGLQFLFEYFSETQRNKGNFPGRFSGRQFSNSRSEMNVSTLELGDSALYLCASSPPGLAGPGELFFGEGSRLTVL.

This clonotype has more than one count but fewer than ten. The V and J genes are TRBV3-1 and TRBJ2-3; D may match TRBD1 or TRBD2 (5 bases each). V lost 5 bases and J 4 bases, leaving 10 bases between the germline ends. The CDR3 covers 13 residues. CDR1 is LGHDT, CDR2 YNNKEL, per germline (reference sequence). The chain's CDR3 is CASSSGAPDTQYF. The CDR3 DNA reads as TGTGCCAGCAGCTCCGGGGCCCCAGATACGCAGTATTTT.

This clonotype was picked up a small number of times. The chain uses TRBV6-1 and TRBJ2-3, with D perhaps TRBD1 (5 bases). This CDR3 comprises 15 residues. Per germline, CDR1 MNHNS and CDR2 SASEGT. CDR3 in DNA: TGTGCAGCGACAGACCGAACCTCTAGCACAGATACGCAGTATTTT. Translation: CAATDRTSSTDTQYF.

V usage is TRBV29-1 and J usage is TRBJ1-1, with D possibly matching TRBD1 (6 bases). CDR1 SQVTM and CDR2 ANQGSEA come from the germline V gene. This CDR3 has 13 amino acids. V was cut by 4 bases and J by 5 bases, with 14 bases left in between. CDR3 region: CSVATGLRTEAFF. The CDR3 nucleotides read TGCAGCGTTGCGACAGGCTTGCGGACTGAAGCTTTCTTT.

The chain has TRBV4-2 and TRBJ2-1; 14 positions agree with TRBD2. J gave up 10 bases and V 4 bases, and 9 bases lay outside the gene matches. The CDR3 runs 16 residues. Germline CDR1 LGHNA, CDR2 YNFKEQ. CDR3 in amino acids: CASSPPGLAGGGEQFF. The CDR3 region has the DNA TGTGCCAGCAGCCCTCCCGGACTAGCGGGAGGAGGAGAGCAGTTCTTC.

This sequence joins TRBV27 and TRBJ2-7; 9 bases are a match to TRBD1. Unmatched junction bases numbered 8, after V lost 2 bases and J lost 6 bases. The CDR3 is 15 residues long. Germline V lookup: CDR1 MNHEY, CDR2 SMNVEV (reference sequence). The CDR3 region has the DNA TGTGCCAGCAGTTTACAGACAGGGGGTTACAGCGAGCAGTACTTC. This translates into CASSLQTGGYSEQYF.